These 9 T cell receptor beta chains were all obtained from the same sample, sequenced in a study of T-cell memory formation after mild COVID-19. TCRdb analysed the 5' RACE reads with MiXCR anew, one entry per CDR3 protein. The data show more than 350,000 distinct CDR3 sequences, with roughly 21% seen just once and around 12% held by the top ten. Sequencing input: PBMCs or a T cell subset sorted from them (not recorded which). The receptors were gathered from an adult woman who had mild COVID-19 (a few samples of this study predate the infection). Cell type and time point are not known.

The rearrangement joins TRBV11-1 to TRBJ2-3; D may be TRBD1 (5 bases). Trimming cost V 5 bases and J 6 bases, with 15 bases left between them. Germline V gene data show CDR1 as SGHAT and CDR2 as FQDESV (reference sequence). There are 14 residues in the CDR3. CDR3 in DNA: TGTGCCAGCAGCAAACCGTCCTCAGGGGATACGCAGTATTTT. Amino acid sequence: CASSKPSSGDTQYF.

This chain connects TRBV14 to TRBJ2-7, with unresolved D. The CDR3 consists of 15 residues. Trimming cost V 1 base and J 3 bases, with 13 bases left between them. From germline, CDR1 is SGHDN and CDR2 FVKESK. CDR3 region: CASSQVGRLHYEQYF. The DNA for the CDR3 is TGTGCCAGCAGCCAAGTCGGGCGTCTCCACTACGAGCAGTACTTC.

V gene TRBV6-5 combines with J gene TRBJ2-5, with 13 positions matching TRBD2. Germline CDR1 and CDR2: MNHEY and SVGAGI. The V and J ends lost 6 bases and 2 bases, in that order; junction bases with no gene match: 3. The CDR3 has 15 residues. Written as DNA, the CDR3 is TGTGCCAGCAGCCGACTAGCGGGGGGACAAGAGACCCAGTACTTC. This codes for CASSRLAGGQETQYF.

The chain is built from TRBV28 and TRBJ1-4; 9 bases map to TRBD1. The length of the CDR3 is 15 residues. Trimming removed 2 bases from V and 8 bases from J; junction bases left unmatched: 6. The germline CDR1 and CDR2 sequences are MDHEN and SYDVKM. CDR3 nucleotide sequence: TGTGCCAGCAGTTTACCGGGACAGGGTGGCGAAAAACTGTTTTTT. It translates to CASSLPGQGGEKLFF.

The chain joins TRBV7-9 to TRBJ2-2; D unresolved. Germline lookup yields CDR1 SEHNR and CDR2 FQNEAQ (reference sequence). Trimming removed 7 bases at V and 6 bases at J, with 6 bases between. There are 11 residues in the CDR3. The CDR3 loop is CASTSAGELFF. The DNA of the CDR3 is TGTGCCAGCACTTCCGCCGGGGAGCTGTTTTTT.

This clonotype has only one observation. The V and J genes are TRBV13 and TRBJ2-7, with 9 bases lining up with TRBD1. Trimming at V came to 4 bases and at J to 2 bases, leaving 3 bases not matched to a gene. Germline V gene sequence: CDR1 PRHDT, CDR2 FYEKMQ (reference sequence). This CDR3 spans 14 amino acids. The CDR3 reads CASSSGDRAYEQYF. The DNA of the CDR3 is TGTGCCAGCAGCTCCGGGGACAGGGCCTACGAGCAGTACTTC.

This sequence joins TRBV29-1 and TRBJ2-5, with 9 nucleotides matching TRBD2. Trimming at V came to 5 bases and at J to 6 bases, leaving 7 bases not matched to a gene. CDR3 size: 13 residues. Germline CDR1 is SQVTM and CDR2 is ANQGSEA. CDR3 residues: CSVLAGGPQTQYF. The CDR3 DNA sequence: TGCAGCGTTTTGGCGGGAGGGCCCCAGACCCAGTACTTC.

This clonotype was picked up a small number of times. The chain has TRBV11-1 and TRBJ1-1; maybe TRBD1 (6 bases). The CDR3 consists of 15 residues. The V gene's germline CDR1 is SGHAT and CDR2 FQDESV (reference sequence). V lost 1 base to trimming and J lost 4 bases, with 13 bases between them. Here the CDR3 DNA reads TGTGCCAGCAGCTTAGAGATCCAGGGGCCCACTGAAGCTTTCTTT. It yields the protein CASSLEIQGPTEAFF.

This clonotype was seen a few times. The V call is TRBV3-1, the J call TRBJ2-5, with 8 bases fitting TRBD1. The V gene end was trimmed by 7 bases and the J gene end by 5 bases; junction bases not matched to a gene: 9. The CDR3 runs to 14 residues. Germline V gene sequence: CDR1 LGHDT, CDR2 YNNKEL (reference sequence). CDR3 protein: CASNTGGPGETQYF. The CDR3, as DNA: TGTGCCAGCAACACAGGGGGACCCGGGGAGACCCAGTACTTC.